A selection of T cell receptor beta chains follows, all from one sample in a study of blood T cell repertoires in COVID-19. Sequencing used immunoSEQ multiplex PCR; TCRdb keeps in-frame clones, though not all of them. The table has over 60,000 clones, about nine tenths seen once; the top ten hold about 7%. The sample consisted of peripheral blood. The receptors originated from an elderly woman with active COVID-19. Each CDR3 is given with its conserved first and last residue. D genes are given only for firm matches. Not all rows give a size; the values are once, few, many and, for expanded clones, a class.

j_call clone_size v_call d_call cdr3_nt cdr3_aa
TRBJ1-1 - TRBV18 - TGTGCCAGCTCTCCCGAGGCGGTGAACACTGAAGCTTTCTTT CASSPEAVNTEAFF
TRBJ2-1 once TRBV7-9 TRBD2 TGTGCCAGCAGCTTAGCGGCTAGCGGAAATGAGCAGTTCTTC CASSLAASGNEQFF
TRBJ2-5 - TRBV15 - TGTGCCACCAGCAGAGATAGGGGGGGCGGCGAGACCCAGTACTTC CATSRDRGGGETQYF
TRBJ1-4 once TRBV27 - TGTGCCAGCAGTCCGGGGGGGGTGGGTGAAAAACTGTTTTTT CASSPGGVGEKLFF
TRBJ2-1 - TRBV12-2 - TGTGCAAGTCGCCAGAACGATCTAGTGAAAGCCTCCAATGAGCAGTTCTTC CASRQNDLVKASNEQFF
TRBJ2-3 - TRBV7-2 TRBD2 TGTGCCAGCAGCCCACTAGCGGGAGGCCTCACAGATACGCAGTATTTT CASSPLAGGLTDTQYF
TRBJ2-3 - TRBV29-1 - TGCAGCGTTGAAGCAGCAGGCGCAGATACGCAGTATTTT CSVEAAGADTQYF
TRBJ2-3 - TRBV19 TRBD2 TGTGCCAGTAGTCTACCGGGGACTAGCGTGGATACGCAGTATTTT CASSLPGTSVDTQYF
TRBJ2-6 - TRBV18 TRBD1 TGTGCCAGCTCATTCCCTCAGGGGGCTGGGGCCAACGTCCTGACTTTC CASSFPQGAGANVLTF
TRBJ1-5 - TRBV10-3 TRBD1 TGTGCCATCAGTGGGGACAGGTATAGCAATCAGCCCCAGCATTTT CAISGDRYSNQPQHF
TRBJ2-7 - TRBV3-1/TRBV3-2 TRBD2 TGTGCCAGCAGCCAGGGAGGGGCCGCCTACGAGCAGTACTTC CASSQGGAAYEQYF
TRBJ1-1 - TRBV19 TRBD1 TGTGCCAGTAGTATACCGGACAGGGGGTGGACTGAAGCTTTCTTT CASSIPDRGWTEAFF
TRBJ2-3 - TRBV5-1 TRBD2 TGCGCCAGCAGCCATGGACTAGCGGGAGGGCCTAGCACAGATACGCAGTATTTT CASSHGLAGGPSTDTQYF
TRBJ2-2 - TRBV7-2 TRBD1 TGTGCCAGCAGCGCCGGGACAGGGGGCGGCGGGGAGCTGTTTTTT CASSAGTGGGGELFF
TRBJ2-1 - TRBV4-2 - TGTGCCAGCAGCCAGAATAGCGGAGGGGAATACAATGAGCAGTTCTTC CASSQNSGGEYNEQFF
TRBJ2-1 once TRBV7-2 - TGTGCCAGCAGCTCGAAAGGTGGGGACTGGGGAGGCTATGAGCAGTTCTTC CASSSKGGDWGGYEQFF
TRBJ1-1 - TRBV28 TRBD1 TGTGCCAGCAGTCGTCCCGGGACAGGGAACACTGAAGCTTTCTTT CASSRPGTGNTEAFF
TRBJ1-3 - TRBV28 TRBD1 TGTGCCAGCAGTCCCTCTACAGGGGCAGTAAACACCATATATTTT CASSPSTGAVNTIYF
TRBJ1-4 - TRBV25-1 TRBD1 TGTGCCAGCAGACAGGGGCAGGCTAATGAAAAACTGTTTTTT CASRQGQANEKLFF
TRBJ2-4 - TRBV6-2/TRBV6-3 TRBD2 TGTGCCAGCAGTCAACCGGGACTAGCTGGTGGCATTCAGTACTTC CASSQPGLAGGIQYF
TRBJ1-5 few TRBV19 - TGTGCCAGTAGACCCACGACAGGCCGCAATCAGCCCCAGCATTTT CASRPTTGRNQPQHF
TRBJ2-7 - TRBV7-8 TRBD2 TGTGCCAGCAGCCGGCTCGGGACTACATCCTACGAGCAGTACTTC CASSRLGTTSYEQYF
TRBJ2-5 - TRBV5-1 - TGCGCCAGCAGTCTTAACAGGGTAGGGGAGACCCAGTACTTC CASSLNRVGETQYF
TRBJ2-3 - TRBV5-6 - TGTGCCAGCACCTCGAGGGGGGGCTTCGGCACAGATACGCAGTATTTT CASTSRGGFGTDTQYF
TRBJ2-3 - TRBV5-5 TRBD2 TGTGCCAGCAGCATGCCCTCTGCGGGAGGGAACACAGATACGCAGTATTTT CASSMPSAGGNTDTQYF
TRBJ2-7 - TRBV19 TRBD1 TGTGCCAGTAGTATGGGGACAGGCGGCTACGAGCAGTACTTC CASSMGTGGYEQYF
TRBJ2-1 - TRBV2 - TGTGCCAGCAGTACCCAGGTACCCCGCTACAATGAGCAGTTCTTC CASSTQVPRYNEQFF
TRBJ1-5 - TRBV10-3 - TGTGCCATCAGTGATGAGAGGGCGGGCCAGCCCCAGCATTTT CAISDERAGQPQHF
TRBJ1-2 - TRBV7-2 TRBD1 TGTGCCAGCAGCTCAACAGGGGGAACTAACTATGGCTACACCTTC CASSSTGGTNYGYTF
TRBJ2-1 - TRBV15 - TGTGCCACCAGCAGTTGGGGAGGTTACAATGAGCAGTTCTTC CATSSWGGYNEQFF
TRBJ1-2 - TRBV9 TRBD1 TGTGCCAGCAGCCCCCAGGCGGGACAGCACTATGGCTACACCTTC CASSPQAGQHYGYTF
TRBJ2-5 - TRBV9 - TGTGCCAGCAGCGTAGGACAGCAAGAGACCCAGTACTTC CASSVGQQETQYF
TRBJ2-7 - TRBV3-1/TRBV3-2 TRBD2 TGTGCCAGCAGTCGCGGACTAGCGGGGGCCTACGAGCAGTACTTC CASSRGLAGAYEQYF
TRBJ1-3 - TRBV5-1 - TGCGCCAGCAGCTTGGGGGGGCAAAGAGGAAACACCATATATTTT CASSLGGQRGNTIYF
TRBJ1-6 - TRBV6-5 - TGTGCTAGCAGTTACTCGGAAAGGGGTTTAAGTTCACCCCTCCACTTT CASSYSERGLSSPLHF
TRBJ2-3 - TRBV9 TRBD2 TGTGCCAGCAGCGTGGCTAGCGGGCTGACCACAGATACGCAGTATTTT CASSVASGLTTDTQYF
TRBJ2-6 - TRBV7-8 - TGTGCCAGCAGCTTAGCTTTCGGGGGCTCTGGGGCCAACGTCCTGACTTTC CASSLAFGGSGANVLTF
TRBJ1-4 - TRBV24-1 TRBD1 TGTGCCACCAGTGATGGACAGGGGGCTAATGAAAAACTGTTTTTT CATSDGQGANEKLFF
TRBJ2-7 - TRBV5-1 - TGCGCCAGCAGCTTGGTAGGGGCCGGGTCCTACGAGCAGTACTTC CASSLVGAGSYEQYF
TRBJ2-3 - TRBV7-9 TRBD1 TGTGCCAGCAGCCACGGACAGGGGACATGGTTTACAGATACGCAGTATTTT CASSHGQGTWFTDTQYF
TRBJ2-7 once TRBV28 - TGTGCCAGCGGGCCCCCGGGAATCCTCCTAAATGAGCAGTACTTC CASGPPGILLNEQYF
TRBJ2-2 - TRBV29-1 TRBD1 TGCAGCGTTGACAGGGGGAGCAAGAACACCGGGGAGCTGTTTTTT CSVDRGSKNTGELFF
TRBJ2-1 - TRBV12-3/TRBV12-4 TRBD1 TGTGCCAGCCAGGGGGCCGTCTTGTATGAGCAGTTCTTC CASQGAVLYEQFF
TRBJ1-2 - TRBV27 - TGTGCCAGCAGTTACGGGATTGATTATGGCTACACCTTC CASSYGIDYGYTF
TRBJ2-1 few TRBV7-6 TRBD2 TGTGCCAGCAGCCTGAGGGTAGCGGGAACCACAAATGAGCAGTTCTTC CASSLRVAGTTNEQFF
TRBJ1-1 - TRBV7-2 - TGTGCCAGCAGTATTAACGCGGGGGCAGGGGCTGAAGCTTTCTTT CASSINAGAGAEAFF
TRBJ1-2 - TRBV18 - TGTGCCAGCTCACCACCGACAGGAGCTGTCTATGGCTACACCTTC CASSPPTGAVYGYTF
TRBJ1-5 - TRBV19 TRBD1 TGTGCCAGTAGTACTTGGATTTGGACAGGGGCTAGCAATCAGCCCCAGCATTTT CASSTWIWTGASNQPQHF
TRBJ2-1 - TRBV6-4 TRBD2 TGTGCCAGCCACCATCTAGCGGGAGGTTACAATGAGCAGTTCTTC CASHHLAGGYNEQFF
TRBJ2-1 - TRBV16 TRBD1 TGTGCCAGCAGCCCCCTTATGACAGGGATGGAGCAGTTCTTC CASSPLMTGMEQFF
TRBJ1-4 - TRBV3-1/TRBV3-2 - TGTGCCAGCAGCCAATTTTCGCGGGGGGCAACGGATGAAAAACTGTTTTTT CASSQFSRGATDEKLFF
TRBJ2-2 - TRBV24-1 - TGTGCCACCAGTGATCTGACACGTTCCCGGGGATCCGGGGAGCTGTTTTTT CATSDLTRSRGSGELFF
TRBJ2-1 - TRBV6-1 - TGTGCCAGCAGTGACAGGGGCTACAATGAGCAGTTCTTC CASSDRGYNEQFF
TRBJ2-7 - TRBV12-1 - TGTGCCAGCAGCTTTGCCGGGACAGGGGAAACTAGCGGGAGTGACGAGCAGTACTTC CASSFAGTGETSGSDEQYF
TRBJ2-1 - TRBV9 TRBD1 TGTGCCAGCAGCGGGGACAGGGGTCCGAACAATGAGCAGTTCTTC CASSGDRGPNNEQFF